A single sample gave rise to the 11 T cell receptor beta chains below, sequenced in a study of PD-L1 blockade in urothelial cancer (dated by TCRdb to the late 2010s). Libraries were built with the immunoSEQ multiplex PCR assay. In TCRdb, the immuneACCESS table is reduced to in-frame sequences with V and J assigned. These tables do not hold every clone; where another copy was compared, an unresolved V gene accounts for under half, and the others remain unexplained. This sample is represented by roughly 74,000 clones; roughly 90% of them were singletons. Around 5.3% of the sample lies in the top ten. Sequenced material: PBMCs, taken around atezolizumab (anti-PD-L1) treatment. The receptors here all came from a woman in her seventies with urothelial cancer.

J is TRBJ1-2 and V is TRBV15; tentatively, D is TRBD1 (5 bases). Germline values: CDR1 LNHNV, CDR2 YYDKDF (reference sequence). Trimming took 0 bases from V and 1 from J, leaving 21 bases between them. CDR3 length: 19 residues. This CDR3 is CATSREGTLGSRGNYGYTF. The CDR3 region has the DNA TGTGCCACCAGCAGAGAGGGGACTCTTGGCAGCCGGGGTAACTATGGCTACACCTTC.

V is TRBV6-1 and J is TRBJ1-6; tentatively, D is TRBD1 (6 bases). Trimming left V 7 bases short and J 6 bases short, with 10 bases between. The CDR3 has 13 amino acids. Germline V CDR1 and CDR2: MNHNS, SASEGT. CDR3 DNA: TGTGCCAGCATCCTCAGGGGTAATTCACCCCTCCACTTT. Translation: CASILRGNSPLHF.

The chain employs TRBV10-3 and TRBJ2-7; 11 bases fit TRBD2. CDR1 and CDR2 (germline): ENHRY, SYGVKD. The J segment lost 6 bases and the V segment lost 6 bases, leaving 13 bases of the junction unmatched. The CDR3 runs to 16 residues. CDR3 coding DNA: TGTGCCATCAGGGACGGGACTAGCGGTAAGGGGGGCGAGCAGTACTTC. It is translated as CAIRDGTSGKGGEQYF.

This clone was seen a single time. The chain links TRBV27 to TRBJ2-2; 10 bases are a match to TRBD1. The V and J ends lost 5 bases and 3 bases, in that order; junction bases with no gene match: 6. Germline CDR1 and CDR2: MNHEY and SMNVEV (reference sequence). The CDR3 is 16 residues long. The CDR3 DNA reads as TGTGCCAGCAGTACCGCCGGGACAGGGGACACCGGGGAGCTGTTTTTT. Protein product: CASSTAGTGDTGELFF.

This chain connects TRBV5-5 to TRBJ1-4; 9 nucleotides match TRBD1. The CDR3 has 16 amino acids. The V gene's germline CDR1 is SGHKS and CDR2 YYEKEE (reference sequence). With V trimmed by 4 bases and J by 7 bases, 11 bases remained unmatched. The CDR3 DNA is TGTGCCAGCAGCCCCCCCGGGACAGGGCTTGGTGAAAAACTGTTTTTT. This encodes CASSPPGTGLGEKLFF.

The V call is TRBV10-3, the J call TRBJ1-3; TRBD1 matches 7 bases. The CDR3 runs to 16 residues. The V gene's germline CDR1 is ENHRY and CDR2 SYGVKD. V shed 10 bases and J 0 bases; nucleotides not matched to a gene: 12. The CDR3 reads CATGGRQGSSGNTIYF. In nucleotides, the CDR3 is TGTGCCACCGGAGGGAGACAGGGCAGCTCTGGAAACACCATATATTTT.

The rearrangement uses TRBV14 and TRBJ2-2, with TRBD2 identical over 7 bases. V was pared by 2 bases and J by 4 bases, with 7 bases of the junction left unmatched. The CDR3 has 16 residues. Germline-derived CDR1 and CDR2 are SGHDN and FVKESK. The CDR3 DNA follows: TGTGCCAGCAGCCAACAACTAGCGTACTTCACCGGGGAGCTGTTTTTT. Residues: CASSQQLAYFTGELFF.

V gene TRBV9 combines with J gene TRBJ1-4; possibly TRBD1 for D (5 bases). This CDR3 has 13 amino acids. Germline V CDR1 and CDR2: SGDLS, YYNGEE. V gave up 3 bases and J gave up 7 bases, with 10 bases separating them. The CDR3 loop reads CASSAYGGEKLFF. The CDR3 region has the DNA TGTGCCAGCAGCGCTTACGGGGGTGAAAAACTGTTTTTT.

For the CDR3, the DNA is TGTGCCTGGAGTGTGACAGCCAACGAGCAGTACTTC. Translating gives CAWSVTANEQYF. V usage is TRBV30 and J usage is TRBJ2-7; D may be TRBD1 (5 bases). This CDR3 has 12 amino acids. Germline V gene data show CDR1 as GTSNPN and CDR2 as SVGIG (reference sequence). Trimming shortened V by 0 bases and J by 5 bases, and 8 bases separated the two germline ends.

The rearrangement joins TRBV6-5 to TRBJ1-6, with D possibly matching TRBD1 (6 bases). Trimming took 6 bases from V and 14 from J, leaving 14 bases between them. Germline CDR1 and CDR2: MNHEY and SVGAGI. This CDR3 has 12 amino acids. CDR3 residues: CASSGQFSALHF. The CDR3 region has the DNA TGTGCCAGCAGCGGACAGTTTTCGGCCCTCCACTTT.

J is TRBJ2-1 and V is TRBV25-1, with D perhaps matching TRBD1 (5 bases). The germline V gene encodes CDR1 MGHDK and CDR2 SYGVNS. CDR3 length equals 13 residues. With 1 base removed from V and 4 bases from J, the gap between germline ends came to 5 bases. In DNA form, the CDR3 reads TGTGCCAGCAGTGAATCAGGGTACAATGAGCAGTTCTTC. Protein: CASSESGYNEQFF.